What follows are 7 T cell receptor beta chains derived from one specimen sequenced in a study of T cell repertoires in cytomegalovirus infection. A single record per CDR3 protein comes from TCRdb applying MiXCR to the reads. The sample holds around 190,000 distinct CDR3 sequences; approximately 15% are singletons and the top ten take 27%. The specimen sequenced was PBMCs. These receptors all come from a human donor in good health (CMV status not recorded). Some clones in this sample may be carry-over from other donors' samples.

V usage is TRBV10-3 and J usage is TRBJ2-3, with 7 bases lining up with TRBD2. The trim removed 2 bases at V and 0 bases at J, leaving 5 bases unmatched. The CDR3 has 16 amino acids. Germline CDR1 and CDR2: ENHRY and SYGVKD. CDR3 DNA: TGTGCCATCAGTGAGACTCCGCGGGGGAGCACAGATACGCAGTATTTT. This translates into CAISETPRGSTDTQYF.

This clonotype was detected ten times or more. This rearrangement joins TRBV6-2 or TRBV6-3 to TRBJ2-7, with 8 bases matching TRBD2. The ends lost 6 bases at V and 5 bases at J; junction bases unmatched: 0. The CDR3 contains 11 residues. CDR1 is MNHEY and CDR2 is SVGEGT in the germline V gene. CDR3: CASRRGDEQYF. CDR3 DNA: TGTGCCAGCAGGCGGGGGGACGAGCAGTACTTC.

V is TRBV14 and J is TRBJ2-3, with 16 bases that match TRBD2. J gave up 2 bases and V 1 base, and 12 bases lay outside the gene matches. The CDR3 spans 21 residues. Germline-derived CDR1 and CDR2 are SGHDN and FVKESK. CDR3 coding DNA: TGTGCCAGCAGCCAAGTCCCAGGGACTAGCGGGAGGGCCTACTACACAGATACGCAGTATTTT. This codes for CASSQVPGTSGRAYYTDTQYF.

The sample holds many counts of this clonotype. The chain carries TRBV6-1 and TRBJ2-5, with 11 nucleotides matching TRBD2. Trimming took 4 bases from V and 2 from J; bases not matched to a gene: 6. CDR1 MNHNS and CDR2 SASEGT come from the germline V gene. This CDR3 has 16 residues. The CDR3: CASSGGLAGIQETQYF. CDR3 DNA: TGTGCCAGCAGTGGAGGACTAGCGGGTATTCAAGAGACCCAGTACTTC.

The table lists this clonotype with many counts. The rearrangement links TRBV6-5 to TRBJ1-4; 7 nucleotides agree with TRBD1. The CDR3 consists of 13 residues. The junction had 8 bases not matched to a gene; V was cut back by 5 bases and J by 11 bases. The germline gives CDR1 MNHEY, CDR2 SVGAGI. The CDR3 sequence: CASSRTGPGKLFF. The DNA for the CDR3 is TGTGCCAGCAGTCGGACAGGCCCAGGGAAACTGTTTTTT.

CDR3 DNA sequence: TGTGCCAGCAGTACCCAGCGGGGGCCCTCCTACAATGAGCAGTTCTTC. Amino acid sequence: CASSTQRGPSYNEQFF. The chain uses TRBV28 and TRBJ2-1; the match to TRBD2 covers 8 bases. The J segment lost 0 bases and the V segment lost 5 bases, leaving 6 bases of the junction unmatched. The CDR3 runs 16 residues. CDR1 and CDR2 (germline): MDHEN, SYDVKM.

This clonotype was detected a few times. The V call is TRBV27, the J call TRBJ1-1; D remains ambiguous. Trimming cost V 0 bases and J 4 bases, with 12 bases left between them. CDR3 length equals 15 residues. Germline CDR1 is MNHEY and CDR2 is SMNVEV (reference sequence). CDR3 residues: CASSLSPELGTEAFF. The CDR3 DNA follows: TGTGCCAGCAGTTTATCGCCCGAGTTGGGCACTGAAGCTTTCTTT.